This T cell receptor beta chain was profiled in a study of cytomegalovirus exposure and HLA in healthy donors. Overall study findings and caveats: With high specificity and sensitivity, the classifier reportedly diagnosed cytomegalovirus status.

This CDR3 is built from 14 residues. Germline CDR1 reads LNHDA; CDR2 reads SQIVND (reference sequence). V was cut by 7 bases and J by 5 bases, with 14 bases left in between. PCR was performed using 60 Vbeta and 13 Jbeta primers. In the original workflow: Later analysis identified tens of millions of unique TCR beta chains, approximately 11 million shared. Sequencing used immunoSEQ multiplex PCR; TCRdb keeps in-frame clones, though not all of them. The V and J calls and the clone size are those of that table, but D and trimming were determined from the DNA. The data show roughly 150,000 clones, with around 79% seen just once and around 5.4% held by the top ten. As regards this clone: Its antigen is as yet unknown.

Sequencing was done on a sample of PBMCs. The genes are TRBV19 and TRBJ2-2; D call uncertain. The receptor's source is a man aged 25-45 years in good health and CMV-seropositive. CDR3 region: CASMGPSLTGELFF. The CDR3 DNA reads TGTGCCAGTATGGGCCCCTCTCTAACCGGGGAGCTGTTTTTT. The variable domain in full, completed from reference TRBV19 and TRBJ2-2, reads DGGITQSPKYLFRKEGQNVTLSCEQNLNHDAMYWYRQDPGQGLRLIYYSQIVNDFQKGDIAEGYSVSREKKESFPLTVTSAQKNPTAFYLCASMGPSLTGELFFGEGSRLTVL.